These 27 T cell receptor beta chains share one sample of origin, sequenced in a study of cytomegalovirus exposure and HLA in healthy donors. The PCR had 60 Vbeta and 13 Jbeta primers. The table came from immunoSEQ multiplex PCR; TCRdb's copy has only in-frame clones and leaves some out. The sample lists 55,000 to 65,000 clones; 89% were seen once. Specimen: PBMCs. These receptors originate from a young man in good health and CMV-seropositive.

The chain recombines TRBV6-6 with TRBJ1-4, with 7 bases that match TRBD1. Germline CDR1 and CDR2: MNHNY and SVGAGI (reference sequence). V trimming: 6 bases; J trimming: 8 bases; junction bases outside the gene matches: 9. CDR3 length: 14 amino acids. CDR3 sequence (DNA): TGTGCCAGCAGGATGACAGGGCTTAGCGAAAAACTGTTTTTT. It specifies CASRMTGLSEKLFF.

This chain connects TRBV6-1 to TRBJ1-3, with no clear D. Trimming removed 5 bases at V and 5 bases at J, with 7 bases between. This CDR3 has 12 residues. Germline V gene lookup returns CDR1 MNHNS and CDR2 SASEGT. This CDR3 is CASSSTRNTIYF. CDR3 nucleotides: TGTGCCAGCAGTTCGACAAGAAACACCATATATTTT.

The J gene is TRBJ2-7, the V gene TRBV11-2; maybe TRBD1 (6 bases). With 5 bases removed from V and 5 bases from J, the gap between germline ends came to 10 bases. In germline, CDR1 is SGHAT, CDR2 FQNNGV. CDR3 length equals 12 residues. CDR3 sequence reads: CASSRTDNEQYF. The CDR3 coding sequence is TGTGCCAGCAGCAGGACAGATAACGAGCAGTACTTC.

This rearrangement joins TRBV30 to TRBJ2-5; 12 bases line up with TRBD2. This CDR3 region has 15 residues. Per germline, CDR1 GTSNPN and CDR2 SVGIG (reference sequence). The CDR3 loop is CAYTSGRKGQETQYF. CDR3 DNA sequence: TGTGCTTATACTAGCGGGAGGAAGGGGCAAGAGACCCAGTACTTC. The entire variable domain, with the rest obtained from reference TRBV30 and TRBJ2-5, is as follows: SQTIHQWPATLVQPVGSPLSLECTVEGTSNPNLYWYRQAAGRGLQLLFYSVGIGQISSEVPQNLSASRPQDRQFILSSKKLLLSDSGFYLCAYTSGRKGQETQYFGPGTRLLVL.

This chain connects TRBV18 to TRBJ2-3, with D perhaps matching TRBD2 (7 bases). The germline V gene encodes CDR1 KGHSH and CDR2 LQKENI. This CDR3 is built from 15 residues. The V end lost 3 bases, the J end lost 0 bases, and 10 bases lay between the germline ends. CDR3: CASSPAGASTDTQYF. CDR3 nucleotides: TGTGCCAGCTCACCGGCGGGGGCTAGCACAGATACGCAGTATTTT.

The chain employs TRBV7-2 and TRBJ2-1; 7 nucleotides match TRBD2. The germline gives CDR1 SGHTA, CDR2 FQGNSA. The CDR3 contains 14 residues. The V gene end was trimmed by 5 bases and the J gene end by 5 bases; junction bases not matched to a gene: 6. The DNA for the CDR3 is TGTGCCAGCAGCCCCCTAGCGGTCCACAATGAGCAGTTCTTC. Its translation is CASSPLAVHNEQFF.

The chain uses TRBV4-1 and TRBJ1-4; D is ambiguous. V was clipped by 3 bases and J by 8 bases, with 13 bases between them. The CDR3 sequence is 14 residues long. Germline CDR1 reads MGHRA; CDR2 reads YSYEKL. CDR3 bases: TGCGCCAGCAGCCAGGGCTCAAGTGTAGAAAAACTGTTTTTT. Its translation is CASSQGSSVEKLFF.

The chain carries TRBV2 and TRBJ2-1; TRBD2 aligns across 11 bases. CDR1 is SNHLY, CDR2 FYNNEI, per germline. This CDR3 comprises 14 residues. Losses at the gene ends were 4 bases for V and 8 bases for J; bases not matched to a gene: 4. This chain's CDR3 is CASSVTSGMDEQFF. DNA for the CDR3: TGTGCCAGCAGTGTGACTAGCGGGATGGATGAGCAGTTCTTC.

The V gene is TRBV5-1, the J gene TRBJ2-7; 7 bases are a match to TRBD2. V shed 4 bases and J 5 bases; nucleotides not matched to a gene: 6. Germline V gives CDR1 SGHRS, CDR2 YFSETQ. This CDR3 has 13 amino acids. The CDR3, as DNA: TGCGCCAGCAGCCCCTGGACTAGTAACGAGCAGTACTTC. This sequence encodes CASSPWTSNEQYF.

V and J are TRBV19 and TRBJ2-2, with TRBD2 as a possible D gene (5 bases). Per germline, CDR1 LNHDA and CDR2 SQIVND (reference sequence). This CDR3 region has 14 residues. V gave up 7 bases and J gave up 2 bases, with 11 bases separating them. In DNA, the CDR3 is TGTGCCAGTAACCTGGGAGCCAACACCGGGGAGCTGTTTTTT. Translation: CASNLGANTGELFF.

The J gene is TRBJ2-7, the V gene TRBV7-2, with a possible D match to TRBD2 (6 bases). Deletions cut 4 bases from V and 0 bases from J, with 13 bases between. Per the germline V gene, CDR1 is SGHTA and CDR2 is FQGNSA. The CDR3 covers 15 residues. DNA for the CDR3: TGTGCCAGCAGCTCCCCGGGACTGAGCTCCTACGAGCAGTACTTC. It is translated as CASSSPGLSSYEQYF.

The J gene is TRBJ2-3, the V gene TRBV5-1, with 9 bases aligning to TRBD1. The CDR3 sequence is 15 residues long. Germline CDR1 reads SGHRS; CDR2 reads YFSETQ. Losses at the gene ends were 1 base for V and 2 bases for J; bases not matched to a gene: 2. The CDR3 spells CASSLTGGVTDTQYF. In DNA, the CDR3 is TGCGCCAGCAGCTTGACAGGGGGCGTCACAGATACGCAGTATTTT.

This chain connects TRBV5-1 to TRBJ2-2; unclear D gene. Deletions cut 5 bases from V and 6 bases from J, with 11 bases between. Germline V lookup: CDR1 SGHRS, CDR2 YFSETQ. The length of the CDR3 is 13 residues. CDR3 in amino acids: CASSREEPGELFF. The CDR3, as DNA: TGCGCCAGCAGTCGCGAAGAGCCCGGGGAGCTGTTTTTT. Supplemented by reference TRBV5-1 and TRBJ2-2, the full variable domain reads KAGVTQTPRYLIKTRGQQVTLSCSPISGHRSVSWYQQTPGQGLQFLFEYFSETQRNKGNFPGRFSGRQFSNSRSEMNVSTLELGDSALYLCASSREEPGELFFGEGSRLTVL.

This clone was recorded only once. The chain links TRBV9 to TRBJ1-2; D uncertain. V gave up 0 bases and J gave up 2 bases, with 8 bases separating them. In germline, CDR1 is SGDLS, CDR2 YYNGEE. The CDR3 extends over 14 amino acids. The CDR3 sequence: CASSVAGGNYGYTF. DNA of the CDR3: TGTGCCAGCAGCGTAGCGGGAGGAAACTATGGCTACACCTTC.

The V and J genes are TRBV19 and TRBJ2-4, with D perhaps matching TRBD2 (5 bases). Per the germline V gene, CDR1 is LNHDA and CDR2 is SQIVND (reference sequence). Trimming cost V 3 bases and J 8 bases, with 11 bases left between them. The CDR3 consists of 13 residues. The CDR3 here is CASSIQRQHIQYF. The DNA of the CDR3 is TGTGCCAGTAGTATCCAGCGGCAGCACATTCAGTACTTC.

The chain uses TRBV29-1 and TRBJ2-3; TRBD2 matches at 16 bases. J lost 6 bases, V lost 7 bases, and 7 bases had no gene match. CDR3 length: 15 amino acids. Germline CDR1 is SQVTM and CDR2 is ANQGSEA. The CDR3 here is CSAQGLAGGGDTQYF. CDR3 bases: TGCAGCGCCCAGGGACTAGCGGGAGGGGGGGATACGCAGTATTTT.

The chain employs TRBV2 and TRBJ1-1; 11 bases fit TRBD1. CDR3 length equals 15 residues. Trimming at V came to 8 bases and at J to 7 bases, leaving 12 bases not matched to a gene. CDR1 and CDR2 (germline): SNHLY, FYNNEI. Written as DNA, the CDR3 is TGTGCCAGCTTGGACAGGGGGCGCGAGGAATATGAAGCTTTCTTT. Translating it yields CASLDRGREEYEAFF.

V and J are TRBV10-3 and TRBJ1-1, with 11 bases fitting TRBD1. The CDR3 runs 17 residues. CDR1 and CDR2 (germline): ENHRY, SYGVKD. J gave up 0 bases and V 6 bases, and 9 bases lay outside the gene matches. CDR3 DNA: TGTGCCATCAGCCCGGACAGGGGGCGAAGGATGAACACTGAAGCTTTCTTT. Amino acid sequence: CAISPDRGRRMNTEAFF.

The J gene is TRBJ1-6, the V gene TRBV5-6, with 8 bases matching TRBD1. This CDR3 contains 16 residues. J gave up 6 bases and V 0 bases, and 5 bases lay outside the gene matches. Germline V gives CDR1 SGHDT, CDR2 YYEEEE. The chain's CDR3 is CASSLGDRGFNSPLHF. CDR3 sequence (DNA): TGTGCCAGCAGCTTGGGAGACAGGGGATTTAATTCACCCCTCCACTTT.

This rearrangement joins TRBV11-2 to TRBJ2-3; 7 bases fit TRBD2. The CDR3 totals 15 residues. The germline V gene has CDR1 SGHAT and CDR2 FQNNGV. Trimming at V came to 3 bases and at J to 1 base, leaving 4 bases not matched to a gene. CDR3 nucleotide sequence: TGTGCCAGCAGCTTGGGCAGCGGGGGCACAGATACGCAGTATTTT. This gives the protein CASSLGSGGTDTQYF.

The chain recombines TRBV28 with TRBJ1-4; D possibly corresponds to TRBD1 (5 bases). The CDR3 spans 15 residues. The ends were cut back, 7 bases at V and 1 base at J, with 13 bases in the middle. Germline assignment: CDR1 MDHEN and CDR2 SYDVKM. CDR3: CASTFGGGTNEKLFF. DNA of the CDR3: TGTGCCAGCACCTTCGGGGGGGGAACTAATGAAAAACTGTTTTTT.

This chain joins TRBV27 and TRBJ1-2; D is uncertain. Trimming stripped 8 bases from V and 2 bases from J, with 12 bases between. CDR3 length: 13 residues. CDR1 is MNHEY, CDR2 SMNVEV, per germline (reference sequence). This chain's CDR3 is CASYSTGNYGYTF. In DNA form, the CDR3 reads TGTGCCAGCTACTCGACTGGGAACTATGGCTACACCTTC.

The chain has TRBV28 and TRBJ1-1; weak D call: TRBD1 (5 bases). CDR1 and CDR2 (germline): MDHEN, SYDVKM. The CDR3 is 11 residues long. V was cut by 7 bases and J by 8 bases, with 11 bases left in between. The CDR3 nucleotides read TGTGCCAGCACCGACAGCACCGAAGCTTTCTTT. This encodes CASTDSTEAFF.

The chain carries TRBV9 and TRBJ2-2; the match to TRBD2 covers 8 bases. From germline, CDR1 is SGDLS and CDR2 YYNGEE. With 4 bases clipped from V and 1 base from J, the junction kept 3 bases outside the gene matches. The CDR3 length is 15 residues. The CDR3 sequence: CASSLGRENTGELFF. Written as DNA, the CDR3 is TGTGCCAGCAGCCTCGGGAGGGAGAACACCGGGGAGCTGTTTTTT.

The rearrangement links TRBV4-2 to TRBJ1-1; no clear D gene. There are 14 residues in the CDR3. V was cut by 3 bases and J by 2 bases, with 10 bases left in between. CDR1 is LGHNA and CDR2 is YNFKEQ in the germline V gene. The CDR3 DNA reads TGTGCCAGCAGCCACGTCCGGGAAAACACTGAAGCTTTCTTT. It codes for CASSHVRENTEAFF.

The chain couples TRBV6-6 to TRBJ2-5; 9 positions agree with TRBD2. The CDR3 runs 16 residues. Trimming cost V 0 bases and J 1 base; bases outside gene matches: 3. Germline V CDR1 and CDR2: MNHNY, SVGAGI (reference sequence). CDR3 DNA: TGTGCCAGCAGTTACTCGGGCGGGAGGGTCCAAGAGACCCAGTACTTC. The encoded protein is CASSYSGGRVQETQYF.

The rearrangement uses TRBV9 and TRBJ2-1, with 10 bases lining up with TRBD2. CDR3 length equals 15 residues. Per the germline V gene, CDR1 is SGDLS and CDR2 is YYNGEE. Losses at the gene ends were 4 bases for V and 8 bases for J; bases not matched to a gene: 9. The DNA of the CDR3 is TGTGCCAGCAGCCCCAGGGCTAGCGGGAGCCATGAGCAGTTCTTC. Its translation: CASSPRASGSHEQFF.